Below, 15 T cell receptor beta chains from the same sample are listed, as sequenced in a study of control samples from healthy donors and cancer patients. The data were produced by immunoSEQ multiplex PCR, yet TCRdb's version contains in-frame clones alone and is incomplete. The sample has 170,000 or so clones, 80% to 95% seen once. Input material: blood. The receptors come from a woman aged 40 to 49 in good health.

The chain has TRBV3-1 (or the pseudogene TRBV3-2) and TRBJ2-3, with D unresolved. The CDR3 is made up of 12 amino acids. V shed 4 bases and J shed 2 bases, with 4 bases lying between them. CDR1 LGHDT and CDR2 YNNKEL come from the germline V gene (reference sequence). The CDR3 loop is CASSPNTDTQYF. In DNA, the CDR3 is TGTGCCAGCAGCCCGAACACAGATACGCAGTATTTT.

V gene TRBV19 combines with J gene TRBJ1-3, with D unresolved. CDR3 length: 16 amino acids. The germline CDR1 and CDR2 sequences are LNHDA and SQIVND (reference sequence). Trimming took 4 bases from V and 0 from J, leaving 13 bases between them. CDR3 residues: CASSKRTGRSGNTIYF. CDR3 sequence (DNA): TGTGCCAGTAGTAAAAGGACCGGACGCTCTGGAAACACCATATATTTT.

The CDR3 nucleotides read TGTGCCAGCAGTCTTCAGGGGGCCCATCAGCCCCAGCATTTT. Translation: CASSLQGAHQPQHF. The chain recombines TRBV5-6 with TRBJ1-5; 8 bases are shared with TRBD1. The V gene end was trimmed by 5 bases and the J gene end by 5 bases; junction bases not matched to a gene: 6. Germline V CDR1 and CDR2: SGHDT, YYEEEE. The CDR3 runs 14 residues.

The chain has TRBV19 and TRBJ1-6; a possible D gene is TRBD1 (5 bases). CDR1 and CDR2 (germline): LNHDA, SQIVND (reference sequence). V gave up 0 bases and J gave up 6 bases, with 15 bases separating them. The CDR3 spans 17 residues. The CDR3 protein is CASSIEPRQGSNSPLHF. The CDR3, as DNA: TGTGCCAGTAGTATAGAGCCAAGGCAGGGAAGTAATTCACCCCTCCACTTT.

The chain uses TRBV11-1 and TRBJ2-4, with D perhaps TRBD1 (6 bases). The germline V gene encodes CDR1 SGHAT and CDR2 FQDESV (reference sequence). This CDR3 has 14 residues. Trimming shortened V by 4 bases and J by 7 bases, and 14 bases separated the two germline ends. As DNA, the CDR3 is TGTGCCAGCAGCTCCAATGGGGGCAACAACATTCAGTACTTC. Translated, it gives CASSSNGGNNIQYF.

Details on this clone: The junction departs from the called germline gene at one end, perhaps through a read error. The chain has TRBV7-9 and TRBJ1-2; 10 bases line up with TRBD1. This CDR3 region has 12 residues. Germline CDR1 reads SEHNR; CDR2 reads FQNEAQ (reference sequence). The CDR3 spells CASSLGGTGAVF. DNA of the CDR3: TGTGCCAGCAGCTTAGGGGGGACAGGGGCTGTCTTC.

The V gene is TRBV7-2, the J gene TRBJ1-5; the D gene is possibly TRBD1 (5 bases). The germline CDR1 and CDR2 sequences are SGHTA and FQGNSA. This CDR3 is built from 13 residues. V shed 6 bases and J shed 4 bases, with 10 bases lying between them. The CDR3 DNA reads TGTGCCAGCAGTACGACAGTGAATCAGCCCCAGCATTTT. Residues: CASSTTVNQPQHF.

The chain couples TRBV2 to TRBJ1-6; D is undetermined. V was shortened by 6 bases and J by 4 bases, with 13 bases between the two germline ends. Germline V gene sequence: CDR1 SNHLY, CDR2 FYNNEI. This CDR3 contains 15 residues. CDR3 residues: CASSRSKGYNSPLHF. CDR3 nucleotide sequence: TGTGCCAGCAGCCGAAGCAAGGGATATAATTCACCCCTCCACTTT. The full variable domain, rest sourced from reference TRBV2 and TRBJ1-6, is EPEVTQTPSHQVTQMGQEVILRCVPISNHLYFYWYRQILGQKVEFLVSFYNNEISEKSEIFDDQFSVERPDGSNFTLKIRSTKLEDSAMYFCASSRSKGYNSPLHFGNGTRLTVT.

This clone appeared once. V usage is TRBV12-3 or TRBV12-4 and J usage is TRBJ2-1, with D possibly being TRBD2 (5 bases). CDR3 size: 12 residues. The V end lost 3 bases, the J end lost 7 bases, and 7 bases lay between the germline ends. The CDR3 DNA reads TGTGCCAGCAGTTTCAGAGGGAATGAGCAGTTCTTC. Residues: CASSFRGNEQFF.

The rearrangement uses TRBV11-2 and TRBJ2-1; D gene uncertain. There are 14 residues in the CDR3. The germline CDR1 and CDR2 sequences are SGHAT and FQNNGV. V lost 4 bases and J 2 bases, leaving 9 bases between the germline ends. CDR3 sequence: CASSSGPPYNEQFF. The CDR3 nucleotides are TGTGCCAGCAGCTCCGGCCCTCCCTACAATGAGCAGTTCTTC.

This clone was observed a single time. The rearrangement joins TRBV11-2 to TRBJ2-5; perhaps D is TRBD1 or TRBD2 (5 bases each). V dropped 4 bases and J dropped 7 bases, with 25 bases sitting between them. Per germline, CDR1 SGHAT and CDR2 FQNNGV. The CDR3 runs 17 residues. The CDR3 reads CASSSTRGDTDGRTQYF. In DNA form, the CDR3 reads TGTGCCAGCAGCTCAACCCGAGGGGATACTGACGGGCGGACCCAGTACTTC.

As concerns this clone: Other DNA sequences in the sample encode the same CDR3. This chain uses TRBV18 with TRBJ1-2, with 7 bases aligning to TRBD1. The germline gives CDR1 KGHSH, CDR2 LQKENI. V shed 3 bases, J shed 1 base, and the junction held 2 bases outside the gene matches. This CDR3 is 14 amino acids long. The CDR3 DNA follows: TGTGCCAGCTCACCTGGGACAGATAACTATGGCTACACCTTC. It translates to CASSPGTDNYGYTF.

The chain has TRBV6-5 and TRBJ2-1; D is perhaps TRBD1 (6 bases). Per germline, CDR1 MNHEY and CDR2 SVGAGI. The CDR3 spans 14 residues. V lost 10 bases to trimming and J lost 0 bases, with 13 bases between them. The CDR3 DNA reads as TGTGCCATCAAGGGGGATAGCTCCTACAATGAGCAGTTCTTC. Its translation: CAIKGDSSYNEQFF.

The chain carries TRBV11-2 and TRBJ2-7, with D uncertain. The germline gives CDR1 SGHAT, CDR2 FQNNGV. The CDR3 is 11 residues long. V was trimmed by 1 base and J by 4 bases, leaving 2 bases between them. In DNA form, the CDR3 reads TGTGCCAGCAGCTTAGCATACGAGCAGTACTTC. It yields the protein CASSLAYEQYF. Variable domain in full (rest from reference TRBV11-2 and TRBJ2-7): EAGVAQSPRYKIIEKRQSVAFWCNPISGHATLYWYQQILGQGPKLLIQFQNNGVVDDSQLPKDRFSAERLKGVDSTLKIQPAKLEDSAVYLCASSLAYEQYFGPGTRLTVT.

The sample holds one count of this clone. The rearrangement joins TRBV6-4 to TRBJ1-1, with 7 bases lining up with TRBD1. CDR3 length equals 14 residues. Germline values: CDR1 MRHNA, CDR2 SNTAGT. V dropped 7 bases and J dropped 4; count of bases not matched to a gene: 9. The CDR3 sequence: CASKAGGRGTEAFF. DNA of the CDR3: TGTGCCAGCAAAGCAGGGGGAAGGGGCACTGAAGCTTTCTTT.